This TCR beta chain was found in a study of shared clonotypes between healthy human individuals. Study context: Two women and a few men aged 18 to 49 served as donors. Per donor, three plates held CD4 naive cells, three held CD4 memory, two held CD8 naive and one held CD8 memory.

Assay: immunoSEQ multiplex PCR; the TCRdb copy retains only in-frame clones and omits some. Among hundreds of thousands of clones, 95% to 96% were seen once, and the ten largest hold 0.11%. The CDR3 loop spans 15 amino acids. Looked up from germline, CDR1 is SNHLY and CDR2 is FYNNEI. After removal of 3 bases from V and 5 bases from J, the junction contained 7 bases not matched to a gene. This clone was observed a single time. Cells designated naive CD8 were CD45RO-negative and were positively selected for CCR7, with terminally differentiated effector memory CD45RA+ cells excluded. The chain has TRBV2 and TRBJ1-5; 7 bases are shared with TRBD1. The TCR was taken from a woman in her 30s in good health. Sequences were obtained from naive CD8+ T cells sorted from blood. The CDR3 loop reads CASSDPTGPYQPQHF. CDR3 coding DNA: TGTGCCAGCAGTGACCCGACAGGGCCGTATCAGCCCCAGCATTTT.